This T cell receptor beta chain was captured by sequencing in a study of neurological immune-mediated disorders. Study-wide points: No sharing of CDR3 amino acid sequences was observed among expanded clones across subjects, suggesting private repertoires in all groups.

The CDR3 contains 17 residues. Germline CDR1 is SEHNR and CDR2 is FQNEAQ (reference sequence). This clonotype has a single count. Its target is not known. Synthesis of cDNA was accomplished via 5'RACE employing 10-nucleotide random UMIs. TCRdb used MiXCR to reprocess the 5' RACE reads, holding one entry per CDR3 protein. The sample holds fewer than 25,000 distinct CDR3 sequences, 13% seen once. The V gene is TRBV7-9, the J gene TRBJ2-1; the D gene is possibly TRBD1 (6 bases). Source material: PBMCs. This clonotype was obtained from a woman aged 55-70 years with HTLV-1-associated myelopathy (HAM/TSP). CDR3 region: CANSLTYNRDNNNEQFF. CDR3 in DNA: TGTGCAAACAGCCTTACGTATAACCGGGACAATAACAATGAGCAGTTCTTC.